The clone carrying this T cell receptor beta chain came up once. The antigen is unknown. The source of the sample is a study of cytomegalovirus exposure and HLA in healthy donors. CDR3 length equals 16 residues. Trimming pared 0 bases from V and 3 bases from J, leaving 14 bases between. Germline V lookup: CDR1 MGHRA, CDR2 YSYEKL. General study points: Productive rates of about 90% or about 30% were seen for most TCR beta V segments in an earlier analysis.

Use of 60 Vbeta and 13 Jbeta primers characterized the PCR. Repertoires were generated with immunoSEQ multiplex PCR, while TCRdb's copy carries only in-frame clones and drops some. Found here are roughly 120,000 clones, about 81% of them singletons; the top ten hold about 2.7%. This receptor was taken from a woman aged 40 to 50 in good health and CMV-seropositive. Sequencing was done on a sample of PBMCs. This chain uses TRBV4-1 with TRBJ1-2; a possible D gene is TRBD1 (5 bases). The CDR3 coding sequence is TGCGCCAGCAGCCAAGACTCGGGGGAGAGTTACTATGGCTACACCTTC. This translates into CASSQDSGESYYGYTF.